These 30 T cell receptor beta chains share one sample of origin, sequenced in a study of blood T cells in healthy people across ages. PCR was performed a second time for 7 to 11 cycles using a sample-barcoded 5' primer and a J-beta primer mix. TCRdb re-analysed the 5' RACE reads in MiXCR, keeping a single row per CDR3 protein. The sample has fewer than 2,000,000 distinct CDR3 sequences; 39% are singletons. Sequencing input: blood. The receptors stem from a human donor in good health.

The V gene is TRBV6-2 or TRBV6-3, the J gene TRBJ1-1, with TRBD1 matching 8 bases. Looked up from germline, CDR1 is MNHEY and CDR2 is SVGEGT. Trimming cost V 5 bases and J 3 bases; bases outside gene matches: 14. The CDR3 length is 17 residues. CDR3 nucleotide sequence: TGTGCCAGCAGTCCTGATCCCCGGGACAGGTTGGACACTGAAGCTTTCTTT. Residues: CASSPDPRDRLDTEAFF.

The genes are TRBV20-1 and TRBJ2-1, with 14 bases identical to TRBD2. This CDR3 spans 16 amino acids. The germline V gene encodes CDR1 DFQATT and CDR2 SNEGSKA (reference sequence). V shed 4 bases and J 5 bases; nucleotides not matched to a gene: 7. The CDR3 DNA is TGCAGTGCTATGACTAGCGGGGGGGTCTATCACAATGAGCAGTTCTTC. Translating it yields CSAMTSGGVYHNEQFF.

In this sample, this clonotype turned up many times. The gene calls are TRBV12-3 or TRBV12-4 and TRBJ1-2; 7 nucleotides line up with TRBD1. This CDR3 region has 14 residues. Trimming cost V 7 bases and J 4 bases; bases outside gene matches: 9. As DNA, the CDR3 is TGTGCCAGCACCATGGACAGGCACGTCTATGGCTACACCTTC. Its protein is CASTMDRHVYGYTF.

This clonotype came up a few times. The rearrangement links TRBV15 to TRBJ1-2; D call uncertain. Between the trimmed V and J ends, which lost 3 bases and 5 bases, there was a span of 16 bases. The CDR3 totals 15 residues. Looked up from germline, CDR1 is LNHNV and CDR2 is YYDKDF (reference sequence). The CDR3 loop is CATSRAGSGTYGYTF. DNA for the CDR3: TGTGCCACCAGCAGGGCCGGGTCTGGAACTTATGGCTACACCTTC.

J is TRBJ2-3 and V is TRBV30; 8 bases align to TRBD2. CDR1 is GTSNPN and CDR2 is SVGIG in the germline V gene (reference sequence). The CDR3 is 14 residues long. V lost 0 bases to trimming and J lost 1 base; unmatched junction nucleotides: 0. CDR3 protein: CAWSVLAGTDTQYF. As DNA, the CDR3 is TGTGCCTGGAGTGTACTAGCGGGCACAGATACGCAGTATTTT.

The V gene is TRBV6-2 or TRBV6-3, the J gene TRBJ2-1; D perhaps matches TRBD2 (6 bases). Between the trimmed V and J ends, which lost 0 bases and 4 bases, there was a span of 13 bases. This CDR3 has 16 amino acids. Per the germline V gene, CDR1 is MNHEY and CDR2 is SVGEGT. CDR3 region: CASSYSIGDSYNEQFF. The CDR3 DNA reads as TGTGCCAGCAGTTACTCGATCGGGGACTCGTACAATGAGCAGTTCTTC.

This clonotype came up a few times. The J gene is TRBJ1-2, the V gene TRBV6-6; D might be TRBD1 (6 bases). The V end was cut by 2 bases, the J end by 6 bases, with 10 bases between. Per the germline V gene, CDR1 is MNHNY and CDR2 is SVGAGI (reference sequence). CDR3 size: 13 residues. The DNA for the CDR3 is TGTGCCAGCAGTTACCAGGGGAACGATGGCTACACCTTC. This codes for CASSYQGNDGYTF.

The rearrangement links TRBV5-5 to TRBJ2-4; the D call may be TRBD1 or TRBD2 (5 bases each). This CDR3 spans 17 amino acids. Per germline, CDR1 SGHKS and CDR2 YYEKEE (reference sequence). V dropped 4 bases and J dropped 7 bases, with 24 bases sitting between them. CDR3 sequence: CASSPRPRDDARNIQYF. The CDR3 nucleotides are TGTGCCAGCAGCCCCCGACCCCGGGACGACGCACGGAACATTCAGTACTTC.

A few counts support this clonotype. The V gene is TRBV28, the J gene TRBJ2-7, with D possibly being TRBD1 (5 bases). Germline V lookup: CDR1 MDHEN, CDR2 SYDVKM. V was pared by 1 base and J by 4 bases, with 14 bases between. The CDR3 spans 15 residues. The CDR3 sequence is CASSLYQGWPYEQYF. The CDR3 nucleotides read TGTGCCAGCAGTTTATATCAGGGATGGCCATACGAGCAGTACTTC. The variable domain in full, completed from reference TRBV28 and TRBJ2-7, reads DVKVTQSSRYLVKRTGEKVFLECVQDMDHENMFWYRQDPGLGLRLIYFSYDVKMKEKGDIPEGYSVSREKKERFSLILESASTNQTSMYLCASSLYQGWPYEQYFGPGTRLTVT.

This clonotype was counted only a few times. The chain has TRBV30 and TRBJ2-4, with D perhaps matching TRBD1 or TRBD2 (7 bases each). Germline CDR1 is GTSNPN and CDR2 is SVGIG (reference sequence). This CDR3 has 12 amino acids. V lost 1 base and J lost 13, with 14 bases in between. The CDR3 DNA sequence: TGTGCCTGGAGTGCGACAGGGCGGGAGCAGTACTTC. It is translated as CAWSATGREQYF.

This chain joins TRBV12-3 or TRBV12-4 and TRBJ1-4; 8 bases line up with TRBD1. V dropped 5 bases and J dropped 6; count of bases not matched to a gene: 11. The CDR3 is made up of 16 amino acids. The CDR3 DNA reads TGTGCCAGCAGTCTGTACCTGACAGGGGTTGATGAAAAACTGTTTTTT. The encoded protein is CASSLYLTGVDEKLFF.

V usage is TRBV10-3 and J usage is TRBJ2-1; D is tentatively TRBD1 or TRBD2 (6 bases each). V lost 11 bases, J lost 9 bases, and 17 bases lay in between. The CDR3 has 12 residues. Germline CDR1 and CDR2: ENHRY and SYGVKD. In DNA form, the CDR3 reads TGTGCCGCCGCTGAAGGGGGGAGTGAGCAGTTCTTC. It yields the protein CAAAEGGSEQFF.

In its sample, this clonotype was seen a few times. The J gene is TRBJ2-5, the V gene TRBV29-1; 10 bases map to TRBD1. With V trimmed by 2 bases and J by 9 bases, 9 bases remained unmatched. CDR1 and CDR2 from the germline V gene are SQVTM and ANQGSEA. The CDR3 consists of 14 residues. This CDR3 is CSVEPTGGREAQYF. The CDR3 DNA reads TGCAGCGTTGAACCGACAGGGGGCAGGGAGGCCCAGTACTTC.

The CDR3 sequence is CASSLLSGTTDTQYF. CDR3 bases: TGTGCCAGCAGTTTATTAAGTGGGACCACAGATACGCAGTATTTT. This sequence joins TRBV28 and TRBJ2-3; either TRBD1 or TRBD2 may supply D (5 bases each). CDR3 length: 15 amino acids. The V end lost 1 base, the J end lost 2 bases, and 10 bases lay between the germline ends. In germline, CDR1 is MDHEN, CDR2 SYDVKM.

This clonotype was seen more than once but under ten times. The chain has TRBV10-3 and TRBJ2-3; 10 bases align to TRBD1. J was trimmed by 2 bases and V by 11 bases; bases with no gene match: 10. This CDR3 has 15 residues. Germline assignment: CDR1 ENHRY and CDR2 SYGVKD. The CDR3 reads CAALPGQGVTDTQYF. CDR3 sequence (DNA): TGTGCCGCACTCCCAGGACAGGGGGTCACAGATACGCAGTATTTT.

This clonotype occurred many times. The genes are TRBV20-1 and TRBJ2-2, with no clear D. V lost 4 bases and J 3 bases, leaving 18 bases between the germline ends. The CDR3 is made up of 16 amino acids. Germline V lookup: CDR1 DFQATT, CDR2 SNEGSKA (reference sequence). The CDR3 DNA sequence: TGCAGTGCTAAACTACCGCCGGCCGAGGACACCGGGGAGCTGTTTTTT. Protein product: CSAKLPPAEDTGELFF.

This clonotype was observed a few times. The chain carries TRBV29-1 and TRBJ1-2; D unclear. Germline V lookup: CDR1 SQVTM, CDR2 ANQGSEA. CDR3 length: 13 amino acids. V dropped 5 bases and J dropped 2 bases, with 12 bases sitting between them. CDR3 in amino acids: CSVRTDENYGYTF. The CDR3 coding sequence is TGCAGCGTTAGGACCGACGAAAACTATGGCTACACCTTC.

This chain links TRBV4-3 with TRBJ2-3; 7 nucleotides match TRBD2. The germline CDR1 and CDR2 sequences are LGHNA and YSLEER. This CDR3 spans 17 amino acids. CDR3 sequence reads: CAGSQEGSSGYTDTQYF. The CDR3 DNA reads TGCGCTGGCAGCCAAGAAGGCTCTAGCGGATACACAGATACGCAGTATTTT.

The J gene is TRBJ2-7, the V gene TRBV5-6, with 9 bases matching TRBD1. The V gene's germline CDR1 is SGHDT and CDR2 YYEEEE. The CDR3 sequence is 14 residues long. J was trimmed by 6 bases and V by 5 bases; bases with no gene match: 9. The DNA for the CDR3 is TGTGCCAGCAGTCAGATGACAGGGGGTTTCGAGCAGTACTTC. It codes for CASSQMTGGFEQYF.

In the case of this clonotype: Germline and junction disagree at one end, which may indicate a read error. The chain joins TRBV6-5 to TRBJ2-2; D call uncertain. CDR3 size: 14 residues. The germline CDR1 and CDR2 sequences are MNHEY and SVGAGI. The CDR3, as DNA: TGTGCCAGCAGTTACTTCCAGAACAGCGGGGAGCTGTTTTTT. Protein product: CASSYFQNSGELFF.

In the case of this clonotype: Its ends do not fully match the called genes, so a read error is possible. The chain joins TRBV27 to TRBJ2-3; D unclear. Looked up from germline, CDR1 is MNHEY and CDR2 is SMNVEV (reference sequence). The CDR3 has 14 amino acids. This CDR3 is CASSLLRQTDTRYF. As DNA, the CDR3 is TGTGCCAGCAGTTTACTGAGACAAACAGATACGCGGTATTTT.

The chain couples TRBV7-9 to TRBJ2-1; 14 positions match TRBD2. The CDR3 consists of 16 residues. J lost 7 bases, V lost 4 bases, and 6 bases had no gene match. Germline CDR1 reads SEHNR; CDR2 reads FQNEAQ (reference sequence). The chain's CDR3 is CASSSGTSGGRNEQFF. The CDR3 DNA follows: TGTGCCAGCAGCTCAGGGACTAGCGGGGGTCGTAATGAGCAGTTCTTC.

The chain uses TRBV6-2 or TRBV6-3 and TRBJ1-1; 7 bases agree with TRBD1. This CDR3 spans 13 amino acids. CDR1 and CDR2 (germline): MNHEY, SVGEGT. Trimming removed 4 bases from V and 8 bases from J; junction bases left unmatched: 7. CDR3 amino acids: CASSWGGTAEAFF. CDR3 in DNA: TGTGCCAGCAGTTGGGGGGGGACAGCCGAAGCTTTCTTT.

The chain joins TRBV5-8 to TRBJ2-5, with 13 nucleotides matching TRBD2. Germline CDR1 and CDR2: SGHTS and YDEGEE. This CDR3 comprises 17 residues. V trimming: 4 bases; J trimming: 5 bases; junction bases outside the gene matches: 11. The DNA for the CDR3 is TGTGCCAGCAGCCTTGGACTAGCGGGGGTAACGAGGGAGACCCAGTACTTC. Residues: CASSLGLAGVTRETQYF.

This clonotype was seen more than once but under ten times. CDR3: CASSPTGGPYNEQFF. CDR3 sequence (DNA): TGTGCCAGCAGCCCGACAGGGGGCCCCTACAATGAGCAGTTCTTC. This chain connects TRBV7-3 to TRBJ2-1; 10 nucleotides match TRBD1. Losses at the gene ends were 5 bases for V and 2 bases for J; bases not matched to a gene: 3. The V gene's germline CDR1 is SGHTA and CDR2 FQGTGA. This CDR3 region has 15 residues.

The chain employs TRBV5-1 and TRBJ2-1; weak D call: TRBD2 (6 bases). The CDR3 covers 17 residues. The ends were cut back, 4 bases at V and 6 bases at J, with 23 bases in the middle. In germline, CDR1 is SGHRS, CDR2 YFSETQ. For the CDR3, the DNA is TGCGCCAGCAGCCGGTTGTTAGCGGCAGGGTCTCTCAATGAGCAGTTCTTC. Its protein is CASSRLLAAGSLNEQFF.

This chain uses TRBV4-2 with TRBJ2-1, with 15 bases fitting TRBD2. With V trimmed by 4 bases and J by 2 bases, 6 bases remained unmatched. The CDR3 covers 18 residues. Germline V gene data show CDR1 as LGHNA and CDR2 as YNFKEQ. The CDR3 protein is CASSPWTSGGAAYNEQFF. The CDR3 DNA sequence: TGTGCCAGCAGCCCATGGACTAGCGGGGGGGCAGCCTACAATGAGCAGTTCTTC.

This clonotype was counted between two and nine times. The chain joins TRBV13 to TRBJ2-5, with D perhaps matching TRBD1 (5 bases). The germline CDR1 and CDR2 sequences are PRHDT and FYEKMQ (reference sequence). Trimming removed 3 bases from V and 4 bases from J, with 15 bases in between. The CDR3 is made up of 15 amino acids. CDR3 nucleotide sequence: TGTGCCAGCAGCTTCGGACAAGGCGATCGAGAGACCCAGTACTTC. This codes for CASSFGQGDRETQYF.

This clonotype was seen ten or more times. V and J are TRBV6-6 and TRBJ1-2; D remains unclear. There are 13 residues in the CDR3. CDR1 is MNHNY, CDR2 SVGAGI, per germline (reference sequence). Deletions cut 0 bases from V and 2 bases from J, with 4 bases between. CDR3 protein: CASSYSDNYGYTF. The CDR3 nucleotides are TGTGCCAGCAGTTACTCGGACAACTATGGCTACACCTTC.

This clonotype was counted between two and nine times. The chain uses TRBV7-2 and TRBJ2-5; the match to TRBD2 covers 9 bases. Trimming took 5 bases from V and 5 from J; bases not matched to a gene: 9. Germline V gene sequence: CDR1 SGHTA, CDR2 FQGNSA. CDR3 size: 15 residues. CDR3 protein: CASSLRGGLGETQYF. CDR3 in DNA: TGTGCCAGCAGCCTGCGGGGGGGCTTGGGTGAGACCCAGTACTTC.